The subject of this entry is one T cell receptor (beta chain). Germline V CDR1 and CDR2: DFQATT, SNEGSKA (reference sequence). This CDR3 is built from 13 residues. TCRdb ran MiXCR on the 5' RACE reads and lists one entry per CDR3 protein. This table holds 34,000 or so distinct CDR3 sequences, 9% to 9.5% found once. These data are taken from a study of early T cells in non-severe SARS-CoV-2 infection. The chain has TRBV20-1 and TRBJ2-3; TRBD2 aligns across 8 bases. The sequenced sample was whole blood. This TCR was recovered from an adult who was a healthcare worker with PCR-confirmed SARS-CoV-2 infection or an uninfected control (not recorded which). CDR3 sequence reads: CSGGTSRPDTQYF. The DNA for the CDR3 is TGCAGCGGGGGGACTAGTCGACCAGATACGCAGTATTTT.